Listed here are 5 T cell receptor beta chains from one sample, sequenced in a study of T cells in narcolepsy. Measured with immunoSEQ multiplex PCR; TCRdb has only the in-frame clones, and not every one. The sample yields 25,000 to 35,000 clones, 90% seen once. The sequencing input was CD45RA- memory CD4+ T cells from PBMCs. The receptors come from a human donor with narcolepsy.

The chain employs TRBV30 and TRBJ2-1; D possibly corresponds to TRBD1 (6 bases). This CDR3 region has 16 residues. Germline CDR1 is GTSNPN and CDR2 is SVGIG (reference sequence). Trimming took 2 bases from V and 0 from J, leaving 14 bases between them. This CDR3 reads CAWSITGLSSYNEQFF. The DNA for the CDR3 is TGTGCCTGGAGTATCACAGGGCTTAGCTCCTACAATGAGCAGTTCTTC.

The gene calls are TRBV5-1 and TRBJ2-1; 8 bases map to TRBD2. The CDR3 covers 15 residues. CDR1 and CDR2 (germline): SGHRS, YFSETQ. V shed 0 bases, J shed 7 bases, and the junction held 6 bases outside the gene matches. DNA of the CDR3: TGCGCCAGCAGCTTGGGGTTAGGGACTAGTAATGAGCAGTTCTTC. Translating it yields CASSLGLGTSNEQFF.

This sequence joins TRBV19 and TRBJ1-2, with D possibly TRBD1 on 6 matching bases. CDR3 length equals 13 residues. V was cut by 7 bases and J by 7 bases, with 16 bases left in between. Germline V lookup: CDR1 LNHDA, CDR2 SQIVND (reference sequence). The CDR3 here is CASMAPLGAGYTF. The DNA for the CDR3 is TGTGCCAGTATGGCCCCTCTGGGGGCTGGCTACACCTTC.

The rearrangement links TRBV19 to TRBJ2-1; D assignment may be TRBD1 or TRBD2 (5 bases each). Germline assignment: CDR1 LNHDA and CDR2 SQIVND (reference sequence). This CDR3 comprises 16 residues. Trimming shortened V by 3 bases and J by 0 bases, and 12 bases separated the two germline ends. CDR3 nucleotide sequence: TGTGCCAGTAGTATCCGGGACCCGAGCTCCTACAATGAGCAGTTCTTC. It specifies CASSIRDPSSYNEQFF.

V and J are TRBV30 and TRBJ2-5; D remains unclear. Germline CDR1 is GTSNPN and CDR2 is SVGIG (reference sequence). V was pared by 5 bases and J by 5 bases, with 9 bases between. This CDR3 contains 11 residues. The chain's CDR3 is CAWQNTETQYF. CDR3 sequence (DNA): TGTGCCTGGCAAAATACGGAGACCCAGTACTTC.